The clone carrying this TCR beta chain turned up a few times. Its antigen is still unknown. This sample was taken from a study of cytomegalovirus exposure and HLA in healthy donors. Study results and caveats: HLA allele associations emerged for around 16,000 TCR beta sequences in a later analysis, at 0.05 false discovery rate. The authors confirmed in vitro that a few CMV-associated chains were specific for CMV antigens.

V lost 4 bases and J 4 bases, leaving 9 bases between the germline ends. The length of the CDR3 is 13 residues. The germline gives CDR1 SGHDT, CDR2 YYEEEE. These donors counted as nominally healthy when sampled, but unrecorded immune exposures were likely. Vbeta (60) and Jbeta (13) primers were used in the PCR. The method was immunoSEQ multiplex PCR; TCRdb's version includes in-frame clones alone and lacks a portion of them. The sample yields about 150,000 clones, around two thirds seen once. The TCR originated in a middle-aged woman in good health and CMV-seronegative. This rearrangement joins TRBV5-6 to TRBJ1-5, with D uncertain. The sample consisted of PBMCs. CDR3 sequence reads: CASSLSANQPQHF. The DNA of the CDR3 is TGTGCCAGCAGCCTAAGTGCAAATCAGCCCCAGCATTTT.